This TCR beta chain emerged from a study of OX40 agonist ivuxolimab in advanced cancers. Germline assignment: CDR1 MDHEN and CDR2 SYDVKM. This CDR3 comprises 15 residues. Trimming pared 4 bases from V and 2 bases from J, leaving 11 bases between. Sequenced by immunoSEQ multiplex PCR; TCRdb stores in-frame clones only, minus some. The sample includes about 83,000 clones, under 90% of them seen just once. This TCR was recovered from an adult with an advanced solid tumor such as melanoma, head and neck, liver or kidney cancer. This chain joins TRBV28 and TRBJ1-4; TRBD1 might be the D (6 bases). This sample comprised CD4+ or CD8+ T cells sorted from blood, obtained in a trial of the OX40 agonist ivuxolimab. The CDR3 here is CASSSHRVTNEKLFF. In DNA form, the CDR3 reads TGTGCCAGCAGTTCCCACAGGGTGACTAATGAAAAACTGTTTTTT.